Described below is a single TCR beta chain sequence and its context. Its antigen is still unknown. Nothing much larger sits one base from this clone, and base qualities are not available. The record originates from a study of T cell changes during pregnancy in multiple sclerosis (dated by TCRdb to between 2018 and 2020). The study in broad terms: In women with multiple sclerosis, the researchers looked at how the T cell repertoire shifted as pregnancy progressed.

In the germline V gene, CDR1 corresponds to SGHVS and CDR2 to FNYEAQ. V is clipped by 5 bases and J by 0 bases, and the sequence between their germline boundaries is 4 bases long. From the cysteine through the phenylalanine, the CDR3 covers 12 amino acids. The DNA shown is the 36-base CDR3, in frame from base 1. The library was produced with the immunoSEQ multiplex PCR assay. The table comes from immuneACCESS by way of TCRdb, which keeps in-frame sequences with V and J called. Part of the clones is missing from these tables; in studies checked, under half for an unresolved V gene and the rest for unknown reasons. The sample records fewer than 70,000 clones, roughly 92% of which are singletons. The top ten clones comprise approximately 2.8% of the sample.

This clonotype was sampled from a female donor in good health, enrolled as a control in a pregnancy study. The specimen comprised CD8+ T cells from peripheral blood mononuclear cells, sampled in the third trimester of pregnancy. The V and J segments used are TRBV7-6 and TRBJ2-5; no D gene can be assigned with confidence. This receptor has the CDR3 CASSIYQETQYF. The DNA reads TGTGCCAGCAGCATATACCAAGAGACCCAGTACTTC.